This T cell receptor beta chain was sequenced for a study of cytomegalovirus exposure and HLA in healthy donors. Assay: immunoSEQ multiplex PCR; the TCRdb copy retains only in-frame clones and omits some. The sample contains 100,000 or so clones, less than 85% of which appear only once. The study's findings and limits: In the roughly 130 validation repertoires, a later analysis found that first-cohort TCR clusters tended to co-occur.

From germline, CDR1 is MNHEY and CDR2 SMNVEV (reference sequence). Trimming removed 5 bases from V and 0 bases from J, with 6 bases in between. This CDR3 is 13 amino acids long. This clone has only one observation. Its antigen is unknown. This TCR was sampled from a man younger than 35 in good health and CMV-seropositive. V gene TRBV27 combines with J gene TRBJ2-3; no firm D call. Sequences were obtained from PBMCs. CDR3 residues: CASSPPSTDTQYF. In nucleotides, the CDR3 is TGTGCCAGCAGTCCTCCTAGCACAGATACGCAGTATTTT.